This note documents a single T cell receptor beta chain sequence. Its matching antigen is unknown. This sample was taken from a study of graft-versus-host responses after intestinal transplantation. Study as a whole: The recipients all started with anti-thymocyte globulin induction and then took tacrolimus and steroids for 3 to 4 years.

Using immunoSEQ multiplex PCR, the repertoire was profiled, and TCRdb retains in-frame clones only, with some absent. This table holds over 75,000 clones, about 84% found once. The junction had 4 bases not matched to a gene; V was cut back by 1 base and J by 8 bases. CDR3 size: 15 residues. Germline V gene data show CDR1 as SGHVS and CDR2 as FQNEAQ. General study findings and limits: GvH clonotypes were identified within recipient marrow, with a subset emerging first in ileum or blood.

Here the sequenced sample was PBMCs, taken 255 days after intestinal transplant. This receptor was obtained from a human patient who received an intestinal transplant, so some T cells may come from the graft donor. The genes are TRBV7-8 and TRBJ1-6; 8 nucleotides align to TRBD1. Here the CDR3 reads CASSLGQGLYSPLHF. The CDR3 DNA sequence: TGTGCCAGCAGCTTAGGACAGGGGCTCTATTCACCCCTCCACTTT.